The source of this T cell receptor (beta chain) is a study of graft-versus-host responses after intestinal transplantation. Study at large: Those transplanted obtained multivisceral, liver-intestinal, or isolated intestinal grafts. All of the recipients had induction that used anti-thymocyte globulin, then tacrolimus and steroids for approximately 3 years.

Notes on the study in general: Some GvH clones appeared in ileal mucosa or blood before recipient bone marrow.

Trimming took 0 bases from V and 8 from J, leaving 8 bases between them. CDR3 length: 14 residues. In germline, CDR1 is LGHNA, CDR2 YNFKEQ. Assay used: immunoSEQ multiplex PCR; TCRdb lists only in-frame clones, some missing. The data contain under 150,000 clones, about 95% of them singletons. Comments on this clone: Its antigen remains unidentified.

The sequencing used unstimulated CD8+ T cells sorted from spleen or lymph node cells, collected before intestinal transplant. The source is a human donor who received an intestinal transplant. The chain employs TRBV4-2 and TRBJ1-6; D is undetermined. The CDR3 is CASSQERMYSPLHF. The CDR3 nucleotides read TGTGCCAGCAGCCAAGAGAGGATGTATTCACCCCTCCACTTT.